This TCR beta chain came from a study of blood T cell repertoires in COVID-19. Study context: The United States, Italy and Spain were the sources of the acute and convalescent COVID-19 samples.

Germline V gives CDR1 SGHTA, CDR2 FQGNSA. CDR3 size: 15 residues. Trimming cost V 5 bases and J 2 bases; bases outside gene matches: 4. As originally analysed: Estimated nucleated cell counts came from reference gene primer amplification. Clones were read by immunoSEQ multiplex PCR, and TCRdb kept only the in-frame ones, dropping some. V, J and clone size derive from that table, while D and trimming were established from the DNA sequence. The sample contains 77,000 or so clones, 75% to 90% of which appear only once. The chain has TRBV7-2 and TRBJ2-7, with 12 bases lining up with TRBD2. This sequence originates from a man aged 80 or over with acute or convalescent COVID-19. Source material: peripheral blood. The CDR3 here is CASSVGTSGPYEQYF. The CDR3 DNA reads TGTGCCAGCAGCGTCGGGACTAGCGGGCCCTACGAGCAGTACTTC.